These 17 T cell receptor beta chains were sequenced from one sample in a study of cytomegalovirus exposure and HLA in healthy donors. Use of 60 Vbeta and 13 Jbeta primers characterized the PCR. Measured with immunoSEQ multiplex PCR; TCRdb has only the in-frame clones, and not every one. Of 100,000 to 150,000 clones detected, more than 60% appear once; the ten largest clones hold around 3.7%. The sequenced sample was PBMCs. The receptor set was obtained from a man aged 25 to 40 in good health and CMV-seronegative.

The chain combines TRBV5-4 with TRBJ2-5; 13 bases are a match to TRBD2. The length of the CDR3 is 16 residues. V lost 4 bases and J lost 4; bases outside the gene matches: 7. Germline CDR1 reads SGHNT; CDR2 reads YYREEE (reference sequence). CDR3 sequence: CASSQGLAGRGETQYF. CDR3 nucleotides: TGTGCCAGCAGCCAGGGACTAGCGGGAAGGGGAGAGACCCAGTACTTC.

The CDR3 loop is CAVRLAGGSEQFF. As DNA, the CDR3 is TGTGCCGTTCGACTAGCGGGGGGGAGTGAGCAGTTCTTC. This rearrangement joins TRBV6-6 to TRBJ2-1; 14 nucleotides match TRBD2. The length of the CDR3 is 13 residues. Germline CDR1 MNHNY, CDR2 SVGAGI (reference sequence). After removal of 11 bases from V and 9 bases from J, the junction contained 6 bases not matched to a gene.

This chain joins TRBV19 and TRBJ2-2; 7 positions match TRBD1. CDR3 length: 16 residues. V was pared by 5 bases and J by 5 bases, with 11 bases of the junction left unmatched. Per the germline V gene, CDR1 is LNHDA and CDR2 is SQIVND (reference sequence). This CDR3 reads CASSGSGGVKTGELFF. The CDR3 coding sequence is TGTGCCAGTAGTGGTTCAGGGGGTGTAAAGACCGGGGAGCTGTTTTTT.

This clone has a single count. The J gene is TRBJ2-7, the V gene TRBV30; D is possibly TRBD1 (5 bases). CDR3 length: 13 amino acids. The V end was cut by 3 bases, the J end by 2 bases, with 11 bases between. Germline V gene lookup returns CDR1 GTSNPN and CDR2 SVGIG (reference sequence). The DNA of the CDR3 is TGTGCCTGGAGAGGGCAGGGTGCCTACGAGCAGTACTTC. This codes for CAWRGQGAYEQYF.

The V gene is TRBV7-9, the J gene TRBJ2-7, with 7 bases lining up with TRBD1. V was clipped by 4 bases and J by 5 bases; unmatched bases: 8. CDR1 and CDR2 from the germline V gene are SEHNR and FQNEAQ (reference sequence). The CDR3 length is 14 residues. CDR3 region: CASSSTDRANEQYF. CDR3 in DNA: TGTGCCAGCAGCTCCACTGACAGGGCTAACGAGCAGTACTTC.

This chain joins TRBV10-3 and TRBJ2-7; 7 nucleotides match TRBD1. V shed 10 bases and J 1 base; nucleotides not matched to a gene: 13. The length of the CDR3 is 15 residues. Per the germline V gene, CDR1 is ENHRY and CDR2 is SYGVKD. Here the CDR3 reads CATTPDRDKSYEQYF. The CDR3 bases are TGTGCCACCACCCCAGACAGGGATAAATCCTACGAGCAGTACTTC.

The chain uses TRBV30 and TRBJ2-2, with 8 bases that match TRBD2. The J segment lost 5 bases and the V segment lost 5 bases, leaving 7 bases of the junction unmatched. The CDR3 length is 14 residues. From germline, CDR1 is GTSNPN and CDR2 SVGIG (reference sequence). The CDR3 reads CAWSLSGGTGELFF. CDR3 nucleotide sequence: TGTGCCTGGTCTCTCTCGGGGGGGACCGGGGAGCTGTTTTTT.

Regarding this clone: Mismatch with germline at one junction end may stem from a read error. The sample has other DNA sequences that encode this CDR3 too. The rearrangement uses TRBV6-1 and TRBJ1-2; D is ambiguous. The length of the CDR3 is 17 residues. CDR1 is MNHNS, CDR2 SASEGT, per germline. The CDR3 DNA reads TGTGCCAGTAGTGAAGGAGTCAGGACTCATTCTAACTATGGCTACACCTTC. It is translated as CASSEGVRTHSNYGYTF.

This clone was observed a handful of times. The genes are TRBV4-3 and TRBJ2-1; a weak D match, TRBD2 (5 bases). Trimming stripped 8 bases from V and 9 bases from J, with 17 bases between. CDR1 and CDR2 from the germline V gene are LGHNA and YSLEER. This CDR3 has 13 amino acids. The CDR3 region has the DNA TGCGCCAGCGCCTTAGGACTGGTGAGTGAGCAGTTCTTC. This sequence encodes CASALGLVSEQFF.

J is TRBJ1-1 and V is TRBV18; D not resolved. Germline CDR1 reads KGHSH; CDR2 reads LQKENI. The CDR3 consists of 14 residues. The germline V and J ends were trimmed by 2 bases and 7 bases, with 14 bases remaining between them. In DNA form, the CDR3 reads TGTGCCAGCTCACCAGTCCGCCGGCGGGGTGAAGCTTTCTTT. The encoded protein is CASSPVRRRGEAFF.

Here the CDR3 reads CASSMDRFCQPQHF. The CDR3 nucleotides are TGCGCCAGCAGCATGGACAGGTTTTGTCAGCCCCAGCATTTT. The V call is TRBV5-1, the J call TRBJ1-5, with 7 bases lining up with TRBD1. V trimming: 4 bases; J trimming: 6 bases; junction bases outside the gene matches: 7. The CDR3 consists of 14 residues. Germline CDR1 reads SGHRS; CDR2 reads YFSETQ.

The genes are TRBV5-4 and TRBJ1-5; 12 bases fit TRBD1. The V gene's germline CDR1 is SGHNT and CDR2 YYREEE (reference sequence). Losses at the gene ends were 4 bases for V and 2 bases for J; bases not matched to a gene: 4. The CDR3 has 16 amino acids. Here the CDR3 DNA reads TGTGCCAGCAGCAACGGGACAGGGGGCCGCAATCAGCCCCAGCATTTT. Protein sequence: CASSNGTGGRNQPQHF.

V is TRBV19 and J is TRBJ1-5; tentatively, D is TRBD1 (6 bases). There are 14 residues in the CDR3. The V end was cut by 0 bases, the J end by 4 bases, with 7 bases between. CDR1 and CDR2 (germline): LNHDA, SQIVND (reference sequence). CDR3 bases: TGTGCCAGTAGTATAGAAACAGGGAATCAGCCCCAGCATTTT. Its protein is CASSIETGNQPQHF.

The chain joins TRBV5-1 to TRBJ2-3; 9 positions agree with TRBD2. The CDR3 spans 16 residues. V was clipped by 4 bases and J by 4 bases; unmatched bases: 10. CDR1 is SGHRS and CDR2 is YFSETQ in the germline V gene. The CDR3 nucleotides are TGCGCCAGCAGCCTCCCCCTAGCGGGACCGTCAGATACGCAGTATTTT. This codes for CASSLPLAGPSDTQYF. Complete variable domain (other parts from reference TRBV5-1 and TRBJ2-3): KAGVTQTPRYLIKTRGQQVTLSCSPISGHRSVSWYQQTPGQGLQFLFEYFSETQRNKGNFPGRFSGRQFSNSRSEMNVSTLELGDSALYLCASSLPLAGPSDTQYFGPGTRLTVL.

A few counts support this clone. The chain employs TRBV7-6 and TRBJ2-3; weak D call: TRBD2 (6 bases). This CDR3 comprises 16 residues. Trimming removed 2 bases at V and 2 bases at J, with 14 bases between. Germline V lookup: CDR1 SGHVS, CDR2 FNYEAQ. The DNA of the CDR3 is TGTGCCAGCAGCTTAAGGTTCGGGGGAGACACAGATACGCAGTATTTT. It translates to CASSLRFGGDTDTQYF.

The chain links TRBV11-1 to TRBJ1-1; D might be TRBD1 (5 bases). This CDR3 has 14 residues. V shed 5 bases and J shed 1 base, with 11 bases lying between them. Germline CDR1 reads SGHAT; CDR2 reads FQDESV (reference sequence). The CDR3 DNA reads TGTGCCAGCAGCCAACGGACACCGAACACTGAAGCTTTCTTT. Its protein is CASSQRTPNTEAFF.

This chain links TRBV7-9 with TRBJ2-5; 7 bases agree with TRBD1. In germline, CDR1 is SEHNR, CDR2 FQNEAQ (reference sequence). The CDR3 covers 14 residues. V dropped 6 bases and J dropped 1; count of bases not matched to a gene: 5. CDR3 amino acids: CASRPPGGQETQYF. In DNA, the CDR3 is TGTGCCAGCAGGCCTCCAGGGGGCCAAGAGACCCAGTACTTC.